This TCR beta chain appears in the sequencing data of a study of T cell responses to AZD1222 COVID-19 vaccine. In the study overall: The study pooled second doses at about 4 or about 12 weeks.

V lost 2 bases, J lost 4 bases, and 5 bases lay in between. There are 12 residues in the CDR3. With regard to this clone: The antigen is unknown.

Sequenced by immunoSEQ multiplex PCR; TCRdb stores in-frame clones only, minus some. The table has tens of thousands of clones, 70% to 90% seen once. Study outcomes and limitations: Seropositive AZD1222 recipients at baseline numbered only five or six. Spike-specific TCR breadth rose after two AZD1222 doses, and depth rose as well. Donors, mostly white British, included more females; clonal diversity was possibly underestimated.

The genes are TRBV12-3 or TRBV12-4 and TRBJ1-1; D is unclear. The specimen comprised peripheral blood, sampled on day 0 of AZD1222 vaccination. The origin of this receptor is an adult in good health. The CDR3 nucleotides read TGTGCCAGCAGTTTACAAGGCACTGAAGCTTTCTTT. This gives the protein CASSLQGTEAFF.